The 2 T cell receptor beta chains presented below share a single source sample, sequenced in a study of T cells in Graves' hyperthyroidism and ophthalmopathy. Amplified TCR beta CDR3 regions derived from RNA transcripts. A set of HTBI primers served as the primers for a first-round RT-PCR of the TCR CDR3. TCRdb reprocessed the multiplex PCR reads with MiXCR, giving one entry per CDR3 protein. Altogether 660,000 or so distinct CDR3 sequences are present, around 21% being singletons, with the ten largest covering 30% to 40%. The sequencing input was blood. These receptors all stem from a man aged 25 to 40 with Graves' ophthalmopathy.

CDR3 residues: CASSYGDREIQPQHF. As DNA, the CDR3 is TGTGCCAGCAGTTACGGGGACAGGGAGATTCAGCCCCAGCATTTT. The J gene is TRBJ1-5, the V gene TRBV6-5; TRBD1 aligns across 9 bases. The CDR3 is 15 amino acids. Germline V gene sequence: CDR1 MNHEY, CDR2 SVGAGI. The trim removed 2 bases at V and 6 bases at J, leaving 5 bases unmatched.

The table lists this clonotype with a few counts. The rearrangement joins TRBV29-1 to TRBJ1-1; D is uncertain. Trimming took off 4 bases at V and 5 bases at J, with 8 bases between the two ends. Germline CDR1 SQVTM, CDR2 ANQGSEA. This CDR3 is 11 amino acids long. The chain's CDR3 is CSVVGITEAFF. The CDR3, as DNA: TGCAGCGTTGTGGGTATAACTGAAGCTTTCTTT. The variable domain in full, with the rest retrieved from reference TRBV29-1 and TRBJ1-1, is SAVISQKPSRDICQRGTSLTIQCQVDSQVTMMFWYRQQPGQSLTLIATANQGSEATYESGFVIDKFPISRPNLTFSTLTVSNMSPEDSSIYLCSVVGITEAFFGQGTRLTVV.